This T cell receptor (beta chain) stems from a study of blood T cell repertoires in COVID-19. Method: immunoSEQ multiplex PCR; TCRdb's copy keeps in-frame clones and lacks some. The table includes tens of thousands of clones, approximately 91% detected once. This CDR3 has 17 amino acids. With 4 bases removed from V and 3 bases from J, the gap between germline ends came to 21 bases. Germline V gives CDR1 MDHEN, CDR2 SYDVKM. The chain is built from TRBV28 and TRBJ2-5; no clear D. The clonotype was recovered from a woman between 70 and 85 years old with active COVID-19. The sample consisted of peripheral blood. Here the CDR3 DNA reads TGTGCCAGCAGTTCTCTTCTTGGAAATAGGAGAAAAGAGACCCAGTACTTC. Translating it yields CASSSLLGNRRKETQYF.